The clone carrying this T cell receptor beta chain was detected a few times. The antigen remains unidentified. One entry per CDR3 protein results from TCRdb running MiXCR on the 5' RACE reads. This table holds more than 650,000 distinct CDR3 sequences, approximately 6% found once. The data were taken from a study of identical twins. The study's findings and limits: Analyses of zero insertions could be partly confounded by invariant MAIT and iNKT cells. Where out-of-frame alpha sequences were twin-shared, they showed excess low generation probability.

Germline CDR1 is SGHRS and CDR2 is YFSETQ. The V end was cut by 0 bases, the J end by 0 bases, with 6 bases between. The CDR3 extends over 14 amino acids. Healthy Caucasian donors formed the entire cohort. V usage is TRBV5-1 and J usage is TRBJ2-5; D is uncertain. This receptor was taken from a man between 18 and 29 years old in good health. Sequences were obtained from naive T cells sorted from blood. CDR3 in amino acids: CASSLVSNQETQYF. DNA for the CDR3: TGCGCCAGCAGCTTGGTGTCTAACCAAGAGACCCAGTACTTC. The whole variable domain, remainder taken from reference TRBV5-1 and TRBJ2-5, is KAGVTQTPRYLIKTRGQQVTLSCSPISGHRSVSWYQQTPGQGLQFLFEYFSETQRNKGNFPGRFSGRQFSNSRSEMNVSTLELGDSALYLCASSLVSNQETQYFGPGTRLLVL.